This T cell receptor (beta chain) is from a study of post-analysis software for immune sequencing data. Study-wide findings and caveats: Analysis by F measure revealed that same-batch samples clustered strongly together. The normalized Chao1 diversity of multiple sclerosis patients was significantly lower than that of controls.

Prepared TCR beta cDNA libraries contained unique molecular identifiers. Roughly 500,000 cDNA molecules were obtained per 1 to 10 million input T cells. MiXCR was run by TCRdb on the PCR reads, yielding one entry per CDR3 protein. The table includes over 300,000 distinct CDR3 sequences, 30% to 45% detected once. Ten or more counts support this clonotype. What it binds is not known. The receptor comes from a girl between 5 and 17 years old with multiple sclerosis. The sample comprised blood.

In DNA, the CDR3 is TGCAGTGCTAGAGATACAGAGGGAAAGGTCAACGAGCAGTACTTC. Translated, it gives CSARDTEGKVNEQYF. J is TRBJ2-7 and V is TRBV20-1, with TRBD2 as a possible D gene (5 bases). The CDR3 is 15 amino acids. V gave up 0 bases and J gave up 5 bases, with 17 bases separating them. Germline CDR1 DFQATT, CDR2 SNEGSKA (reference sequence).